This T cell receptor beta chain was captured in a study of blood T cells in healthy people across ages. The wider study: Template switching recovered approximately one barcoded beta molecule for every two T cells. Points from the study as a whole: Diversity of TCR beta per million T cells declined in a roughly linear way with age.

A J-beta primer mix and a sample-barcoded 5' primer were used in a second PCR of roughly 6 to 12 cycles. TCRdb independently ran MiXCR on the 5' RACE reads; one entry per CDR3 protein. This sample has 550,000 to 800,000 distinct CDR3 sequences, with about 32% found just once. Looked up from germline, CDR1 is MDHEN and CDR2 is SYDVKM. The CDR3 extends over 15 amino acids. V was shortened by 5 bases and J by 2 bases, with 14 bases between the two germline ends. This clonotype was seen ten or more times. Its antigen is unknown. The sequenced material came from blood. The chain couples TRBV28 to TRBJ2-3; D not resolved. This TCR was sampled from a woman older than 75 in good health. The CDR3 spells CASSATLRNTDTQYF. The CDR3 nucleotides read TGTGCCAGCAGTGCCACCTTGAGGAACACAGATACGCAGTATTTT.